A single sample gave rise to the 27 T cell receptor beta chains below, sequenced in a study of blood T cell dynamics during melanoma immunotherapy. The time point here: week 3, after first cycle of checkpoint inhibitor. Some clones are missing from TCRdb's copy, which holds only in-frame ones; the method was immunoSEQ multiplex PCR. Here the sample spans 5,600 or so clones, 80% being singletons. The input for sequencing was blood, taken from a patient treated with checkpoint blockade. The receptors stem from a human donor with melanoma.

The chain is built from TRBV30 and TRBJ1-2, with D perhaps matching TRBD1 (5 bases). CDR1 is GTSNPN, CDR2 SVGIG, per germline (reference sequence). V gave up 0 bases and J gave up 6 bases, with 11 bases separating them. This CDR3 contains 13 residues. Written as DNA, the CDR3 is TGTGCCTGGAGTGTACTGGGGGGAAATGGCTACACCTTC. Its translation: CAWSVLGGNGYTF.

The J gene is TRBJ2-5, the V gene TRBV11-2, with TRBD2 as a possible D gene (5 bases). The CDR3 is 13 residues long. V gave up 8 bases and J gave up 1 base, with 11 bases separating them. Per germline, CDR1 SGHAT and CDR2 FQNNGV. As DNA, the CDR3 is TGTGCCAGCCATCCGGGATCCCAAGAGACCCAGTACTTC. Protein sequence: CASHPGSQETQYF. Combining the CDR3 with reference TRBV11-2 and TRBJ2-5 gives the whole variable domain EAGVAQSPRYKIIEKRQSVAFWCNPISGHATLYWYQQILGQGPKLLIQFQNNGVVDDSQLPKDRFSAERLKGVDSTLKIQPAKLEDSAVYLCASHPGSQETQYFGPGTRLLVL.

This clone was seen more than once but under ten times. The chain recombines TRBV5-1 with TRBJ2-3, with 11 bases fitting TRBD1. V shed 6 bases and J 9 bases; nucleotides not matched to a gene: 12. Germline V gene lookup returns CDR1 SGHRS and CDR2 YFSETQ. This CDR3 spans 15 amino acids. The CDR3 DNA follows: TGCGCCAGCACCGACAATCCGGGACAGGGGGGGACGCAGTATTTT. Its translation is CASTDNPGQGGTQYF.

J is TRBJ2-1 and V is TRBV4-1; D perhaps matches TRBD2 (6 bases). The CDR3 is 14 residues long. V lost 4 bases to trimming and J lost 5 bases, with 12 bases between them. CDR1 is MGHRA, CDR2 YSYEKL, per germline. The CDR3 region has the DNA TGCGCCAGCAGCCGCCCTCCGGGGGACAATGAGCAGTTCTTC. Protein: CASSRPPGDNEQFF.

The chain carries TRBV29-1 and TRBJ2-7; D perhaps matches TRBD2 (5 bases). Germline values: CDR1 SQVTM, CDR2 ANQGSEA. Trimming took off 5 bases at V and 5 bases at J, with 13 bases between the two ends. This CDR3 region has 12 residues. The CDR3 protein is CSVSRTGNEQYF. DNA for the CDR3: TGCAGCGTTTCACGGACGGGGAACGAGCAGTACTTC.

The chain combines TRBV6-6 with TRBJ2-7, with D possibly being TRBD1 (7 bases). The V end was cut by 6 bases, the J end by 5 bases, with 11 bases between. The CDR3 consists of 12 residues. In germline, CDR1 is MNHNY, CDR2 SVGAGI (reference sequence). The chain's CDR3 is CASRGGGDEQYF. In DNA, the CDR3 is TGTGCCAGCAGAGGAGGGGGCGACGAGCAGTACTTC.

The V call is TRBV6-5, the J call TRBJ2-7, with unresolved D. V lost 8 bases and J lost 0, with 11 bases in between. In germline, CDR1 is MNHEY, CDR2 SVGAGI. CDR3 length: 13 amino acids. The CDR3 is CASGTASSYEQYF. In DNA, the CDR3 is TGTGCCAGCGGAACGGCTAGCTCCTACGAGCAGTACTTC.

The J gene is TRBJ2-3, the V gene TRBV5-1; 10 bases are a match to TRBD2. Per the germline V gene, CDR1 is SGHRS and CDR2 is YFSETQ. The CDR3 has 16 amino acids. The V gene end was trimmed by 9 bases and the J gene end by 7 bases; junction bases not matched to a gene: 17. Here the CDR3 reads CATKRGRSGGANTQYF. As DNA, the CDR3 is TGCGCCACCAAGCGGGGGCGAAGCGGGGGGGCAAATACGCAGTATTTT. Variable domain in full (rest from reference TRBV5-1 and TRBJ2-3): KAGVTQTPRYLIKTRGQQVTLSCSPISGHRSVSWYQQTPGQGLQFLFEYFSETQRNKGNFPGRFSGRQFSNSRSEMNVSTLELGDSALYLCATKRGRSGGANTQYFGPGTRLTVL.

CDR3 nucleotides: TGCGCCAGCAGCCAAGAATTTCGGGGGGTCAGCACAGATACGCAGTATTTT. Protein sequence: CASSQEFRGVSTDTQYF. V and J are TRBV4-1 and TRBJ2-3; 7 positions match TRBD2. The CDR3 runs to 17 residues. Trimming at V came to 0 bases and at J to 0 bases, leaving 6 bases not matched to a gene. Germline V gene data show CDR1 as MGHRA and CDR2 as YSYEKL.

CDR3 residues: CASSPHSGTGSYEQYF. CDR3 nucleotides: TGTGCCAGCAGCCCTCACTCCGGGACAGGGTCGTACGAGCAGTACTTC. The J gene is TRBJ2-5, the V gene TRBV9; 9 bases agree with TRBD1. The last part of the DNA fits TRBJ2-7 better; the J call may be wrong. The germline gives CDR1 SGDLS, CDR2 YYNGEE. This CDR3 is built from 16 residues.

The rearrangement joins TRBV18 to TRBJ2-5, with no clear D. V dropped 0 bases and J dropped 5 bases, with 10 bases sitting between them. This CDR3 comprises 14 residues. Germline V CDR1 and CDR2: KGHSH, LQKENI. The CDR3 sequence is CASSPPHGDETQYF. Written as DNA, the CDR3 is TGTGCCAGCTCACCACCGCACGGAGACGAGACCCAGTACTTC.

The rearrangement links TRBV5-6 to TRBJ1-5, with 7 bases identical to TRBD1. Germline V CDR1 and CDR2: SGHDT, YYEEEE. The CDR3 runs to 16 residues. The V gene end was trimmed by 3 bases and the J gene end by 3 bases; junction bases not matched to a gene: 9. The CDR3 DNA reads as TGTGCCAGCAGCTCCAATGGACAGGCGAACAATCAGCCCCAGCATTTT. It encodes CASSSNGQANNQPQHF.

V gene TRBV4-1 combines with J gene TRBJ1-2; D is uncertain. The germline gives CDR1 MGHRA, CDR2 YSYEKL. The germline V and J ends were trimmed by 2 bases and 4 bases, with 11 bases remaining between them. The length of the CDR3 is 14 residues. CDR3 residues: CASSQPTHPYGYTF. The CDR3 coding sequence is TGCGCCAGCAGCCAACCAACCCATCCCTATGGCTACACCTTC.

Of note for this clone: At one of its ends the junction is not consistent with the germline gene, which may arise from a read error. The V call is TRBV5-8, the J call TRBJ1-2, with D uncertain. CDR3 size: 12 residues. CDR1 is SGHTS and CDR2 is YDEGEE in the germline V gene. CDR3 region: CASSLWWVGYTF. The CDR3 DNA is TGCGCCAGCAGCTTGTGGTGGGTTGGCTACACCTTC. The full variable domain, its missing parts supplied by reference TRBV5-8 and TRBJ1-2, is EAGVTQSPTHLIKTRGQQATLRCSPISGHTSVYWYQQALGLGLQFLLWYDEGEERNRGNFPPRFSGRQFPNYSSELNVNALELEDSALYLCASSLWWVGYTFGSGTRLTVV.

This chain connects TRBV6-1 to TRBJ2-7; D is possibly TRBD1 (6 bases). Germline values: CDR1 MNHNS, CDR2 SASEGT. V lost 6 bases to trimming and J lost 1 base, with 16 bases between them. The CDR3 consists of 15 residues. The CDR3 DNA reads TGTGCCAGCAGGGGCACAGGGTTGGGGTCCTACGAGCAGTACTTC. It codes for CASRGTGLGSYEQYF.

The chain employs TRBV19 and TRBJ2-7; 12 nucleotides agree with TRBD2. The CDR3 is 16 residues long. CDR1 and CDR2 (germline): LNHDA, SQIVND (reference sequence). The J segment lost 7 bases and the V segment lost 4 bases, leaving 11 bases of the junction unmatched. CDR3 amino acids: CASSTPRTSGMGEQYF. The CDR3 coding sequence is TGTGCCAGTAGTACCCCACGGACTAGCGGGATGGGGGAGCAGTACTTC.

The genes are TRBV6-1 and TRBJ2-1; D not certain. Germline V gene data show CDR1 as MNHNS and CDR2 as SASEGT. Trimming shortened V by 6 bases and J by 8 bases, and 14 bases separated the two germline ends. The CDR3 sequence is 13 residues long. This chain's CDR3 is CASRKGTLDEQFF. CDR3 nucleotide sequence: TGTGCCAGCAGAAAGGGTACGTTAGATGAGCAGTTCTTC.

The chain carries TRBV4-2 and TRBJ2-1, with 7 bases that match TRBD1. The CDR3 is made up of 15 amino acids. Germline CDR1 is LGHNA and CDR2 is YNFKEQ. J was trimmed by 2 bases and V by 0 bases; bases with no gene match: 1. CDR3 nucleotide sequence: TGTGCCAGCAGCCAAGAGAGGGGGCCCTACAATGAGCAGTTCTTC. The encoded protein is CASSQERGPYNEQFF.

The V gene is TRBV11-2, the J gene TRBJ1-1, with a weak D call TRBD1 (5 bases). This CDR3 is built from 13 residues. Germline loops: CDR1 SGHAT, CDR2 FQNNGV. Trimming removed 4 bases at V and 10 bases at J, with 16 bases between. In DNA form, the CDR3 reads TGTGCCAGCAGCTCGACCACGGGGCCCGTAGCTTTCTTT. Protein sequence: CASSSTTGPVAFF.

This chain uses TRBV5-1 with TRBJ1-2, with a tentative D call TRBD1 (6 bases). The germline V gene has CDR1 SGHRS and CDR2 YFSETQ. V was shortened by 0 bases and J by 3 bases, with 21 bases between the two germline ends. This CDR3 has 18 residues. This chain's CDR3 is CASSLAGGRQGMDYGYTF. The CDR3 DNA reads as TGCGCCAGCAGCTTGGCCGGGGGGAGGCAGGGGATGGACTATGGCTACACCTTC.

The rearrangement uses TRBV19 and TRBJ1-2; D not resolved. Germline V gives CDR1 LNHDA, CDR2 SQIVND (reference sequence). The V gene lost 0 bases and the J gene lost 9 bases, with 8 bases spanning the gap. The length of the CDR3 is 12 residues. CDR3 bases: TGTGCCAGTAGTATAGATAGTAGGAGCTACACCTTC. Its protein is CASSIDSRSYTF.

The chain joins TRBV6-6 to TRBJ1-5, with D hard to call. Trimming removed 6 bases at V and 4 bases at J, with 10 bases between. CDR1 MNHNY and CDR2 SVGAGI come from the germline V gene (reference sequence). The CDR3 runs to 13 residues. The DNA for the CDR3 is TGTGCCAGCAGCATTCGCGGGAATCAGCCCCAGCATTTT. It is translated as CASSIRGNQPQHF.

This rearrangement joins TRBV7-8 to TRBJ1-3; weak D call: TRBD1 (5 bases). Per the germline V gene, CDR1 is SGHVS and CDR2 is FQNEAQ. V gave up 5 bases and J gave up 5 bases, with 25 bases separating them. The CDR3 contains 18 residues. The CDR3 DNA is TGTGCCAGCAGCCGATCTCAAACCCAGGGCCTCTCCCGAAACACCATATATTTT. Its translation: CASSRSQTQGLSRNTIYF.

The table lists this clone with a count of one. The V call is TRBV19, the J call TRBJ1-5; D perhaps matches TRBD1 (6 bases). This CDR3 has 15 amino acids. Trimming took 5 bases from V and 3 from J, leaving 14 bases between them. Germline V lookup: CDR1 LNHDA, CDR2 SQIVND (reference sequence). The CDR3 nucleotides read TGTGCCAGTAGTGCCTATCAGGGGAACAATCAGCCCCAGCATTTT. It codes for CASSAYQGNNQPQHF.

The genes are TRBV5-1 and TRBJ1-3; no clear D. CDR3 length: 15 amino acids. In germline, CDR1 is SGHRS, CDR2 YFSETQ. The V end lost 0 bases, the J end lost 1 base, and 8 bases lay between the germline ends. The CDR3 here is CASSLDGLSGNTIYF. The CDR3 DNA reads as TGCGCCAGCAGCTTGGATGGGTTGTCTGGAAACACCATATATTTT.

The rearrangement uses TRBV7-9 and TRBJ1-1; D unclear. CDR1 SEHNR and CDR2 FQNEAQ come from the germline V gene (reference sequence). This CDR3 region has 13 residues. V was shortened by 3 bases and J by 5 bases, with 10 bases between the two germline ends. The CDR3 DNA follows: TGTGCCAGCAGCTTGGGAGCAACTACTGAAGCTTTCTTT. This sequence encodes CASSLGATTEAFF.

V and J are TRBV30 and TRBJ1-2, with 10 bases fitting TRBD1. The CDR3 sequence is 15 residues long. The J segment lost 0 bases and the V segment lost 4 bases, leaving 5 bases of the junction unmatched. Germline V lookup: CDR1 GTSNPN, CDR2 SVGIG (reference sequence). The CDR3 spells CAWTLDRGPNYGYTF. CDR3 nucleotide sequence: TGTGCCTGGACGCTCGACAGGGGGCCTAACTATGGCTACACCTTC. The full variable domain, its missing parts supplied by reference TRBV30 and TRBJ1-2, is SQTIHQWPATLVQPVGSPLSLECTVEGTSNPNLYWYRQAAGRGLQLLFYSVGIGQISSEVPQNLSASRPQDRQFILSSKKLLLSDSGFYLCAWTLDRGPNYGYTFGSGTRLTVV.